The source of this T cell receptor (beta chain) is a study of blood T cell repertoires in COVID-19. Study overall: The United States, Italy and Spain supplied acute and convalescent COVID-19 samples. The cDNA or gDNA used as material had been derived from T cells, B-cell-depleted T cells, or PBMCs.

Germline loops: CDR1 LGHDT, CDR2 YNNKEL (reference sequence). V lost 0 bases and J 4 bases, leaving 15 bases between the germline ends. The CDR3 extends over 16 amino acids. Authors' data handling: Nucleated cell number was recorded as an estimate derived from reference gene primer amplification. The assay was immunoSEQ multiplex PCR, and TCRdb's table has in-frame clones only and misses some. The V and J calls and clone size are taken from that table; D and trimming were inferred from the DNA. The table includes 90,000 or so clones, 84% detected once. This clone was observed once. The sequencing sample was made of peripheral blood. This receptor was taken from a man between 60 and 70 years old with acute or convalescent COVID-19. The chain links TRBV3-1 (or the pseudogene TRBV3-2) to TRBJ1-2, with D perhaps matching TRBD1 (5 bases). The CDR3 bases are TGTGCCAGCAGCCAAGAAAAGAGGAACAGGCTCTATGGCTACACCTTC. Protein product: CASSQEKRNRLYGYTF.